The 22 T cell receptor beta chains given below trace back to one sample, sequenced in a study of Graves' ophthalmopathy and Graves' hyperthyroidism (dated 2018 in TCRdb). TCRdb lists the instrument as Illumina HiSeq 2000. For repertoire sequencing, TCR beta CDR3 regions were amplified from RNA transcripts. The first round of RT-PCR was done with HTBI primers and the Qiagen OneStep RT-PCR kit, and was followed by a second round of multiplex PCR, then size selection and purification. The public reads were reanalyzed by TCRdb: fastp trimming at Q25, MiXCR alignment, in-frame beta chains only. CDR3 protein sequences are deduplicated, and each keeps its most common genes and DNA. Present in this sample are more than 1,000,000 distinct CDR3 sequences, about 40% of which were seen just once. 11% of the sample lies in the top ten. Material for sequencing was peripheral blood or thyroid tissue (not recorded which). The receptors stem from an adult man with Graves' hyperthyroidism.

In this sample, this clonotype turned up a few times. This chain connects TRBV5-6 to TRBJ1-4; tentative D call: TRBD1 (5 bases). CDR1 and CDR2 from the germline V gene are SGHDT and YYEEEE. This CDR3 has 18 residues. The V and J ends lost 1 base and 5 bases respectively, with 21 bases between them. DNA for the CDR3: TGTGCCAGCAGCTTGACGTTTTCTACAGGTCCGCCGAATGAAAAACTGTTTTTT. It specifies CASSLTFSTGPPNEKLFF. Based on the CDR3 plus reference TRBV5-6 and TRBJ1-4, the full variable domain is DAGVTQSPTHLIKTRGQQVTLRCSPKSGHDTVSWYQQALGQGPQFIFQYYEEEERQRGNFPDRFSGHQFPNYSSELNVNALLLGDSALYLCASSLTFSTGPPNEKLFFGSGTQLSVL.

V is TRBV20-1 and J is TRBJ1-5, with D possibly being TRBD1 (6 bases). The CDR3 has 18 amino acids. From germline, CDR1 is DFQATT and CDR2 SNEGSKA (reference sequence). The V gene lost 3 bases and the J gene lost 6 bases, with 27 bases spanning the gap. The CDR3 loop is CSARGNRVGGGAVQPQHF. The CDR3 DNA reads TGCAGTGCTAGGGGAAACCGCGTCGGGGGGGGCGCGGTTCAGCCCCAGCATTTT.

The chain couples TRBV15 to TRBJ2-5; D possibly corresponds to TRBD2 (5 bases). The V gene lost 0 bases and the J gene lost 5 bases, with 7 bases spanning the gap. CDR1 is LNHNV, CDR2 YYDKDF, per germline (reference sequence). The CDR3 is made up of 13 amino acids. The CDR3 here is CATSRDGKETQYF. CDR3 DNA: TGTGCCACCAGCAGAGACGGGAAGGAGACCCAGTACTTC.

The chain recombines TRBV20-1 with TRBJ1-2; 8 bases are shared with TRBD1. The ends lost 3 bases at V and 6 bases at J; junction bases unmatched: 12. The CDR3 covers 15 residues. Germline assignment: CDR1 DFQATT and CDR2 SNEGSKA (reference sequence). CDR3 sequence reads: CSARDPGQGLHGYTF. The DNA for the CDR3 is TGCAGTGCTAGGGATCCAGGACAGGGTCTGCATGGCTACACCTTC.

The chain recombines TRBV9 with TRBJ1-2; 7 bases fit TRBD1. This CDR3 region has 16 residues. Per the germline V gene, CDR1 is SGDLS and CDR2 is YYNGEE. V lost 3 bases to trimming and J lost 0 bases; unmatched junction nucleotides: 8. The CDR3 DNA follows: TGTGCCAGCAGCGCTAAGGGGGCGGGATCTAACTATGGCTACACCTTC. Translation gives CASSAKGAGSNYGYTF. The full variable domain, completed using reference TRBV9 and TRBJ1-2, is DSGVTQTPKHLITATGQRVTLRCSPRSGDLSVYWYQQSLDQGLQFLIQYYNGEERAKGNILERFSAQQFPDLHSELNLSSLELGDSALYFCASSAKGAGSNYGYTFGSGTRLTVV.

The table lists this clonotype with a count of one. The rearrangement uses TRBV2 and TRBJ2-5; 15 nucleotides align to TRBD2. This CDR3 spans 15 amino acids. Per the germline V gene, CDR1 is SNHLY and CDR2 is FYNNEI. With 8 bases clipped from V and 3 bases from J, the junction kept 4 bases outside the gene matches. In DNA, the CDR3 is TGTGCCAGCCGTGGACTAGCGGGAGGGGAAGAGACCCAGTACTTC. It specifies CASRGLAGGEETQYF.

This clonotype was picked up a small number of times. This chain connects TRBV20-1 to TRBJ1-5; 9 bases match TRBD1. This CDR3 comprises 14 residues. V lost 8 bases, J lost 2 bases, and 7 bases stayed unmatched. Germline V CDR1 and CDR2: DFQATT, SNEGSKA (reference sequence). The CDR3 DNA sequence: TGCAGTATACAGGGGGCTAATGGCAATCAGCCCCAGCATTTT. It codes for CSIQGANGNQPQHF.

This clonotype was seen repeatedly, ten times or more. This chain links TRBV7-9 with TRBJ1-1; TRBD1 matches at 9 bases. V trimming: 1 base; J trimming: 10 bases; junction bases outside the gene matches: 10. The CDR3 length is 15 residues. CDR1 and CDR2 (germline): SEHNR, FQNEAQ (reference sequence). The CDR3 DNA reads TGTGCCAGCAGCTTAGGAGGACAGGGGAGAATGGGAGCTTTCTTT. As protein: CASSLGGQGRMGAFF.

This clonotype was observed a handful of times. This sequence joins TRBV20-1 and TRBJ1-2; 9 nucleotides match TRBD1. The germline CDR1 and CDR2 sequences are DFQATT and SNEGSKA (reference sequence). Trimming removed 1 base from V and 1 base from J; junction bases left unmatched: 13. The CDR3 is made up of 18 amino acids. The CDR3 reads CSARGGGTGMLHNYGYTF. The CDR3 DNA sequence: TGCAGTGCTAGAGGGGGTGGGACAGGGATGCTTCATAACTATGGCTACACCTTC.

This clonotype appeared a single time. The V call is TRBV10-3, the J call TRBJ2-7; D not certain. Germline V gene sequence: CDR1 ENHRY, CDR2 SYGVKD. The V gene lost 6 bases and the J gene lost 3 bases, with 9 bases spanning the gap. The CDR3 length is 12 residues. CDR3 residues: CAIRYPRYEQYF. CDR3 nucleotides: TGTGCCATCAGGTATCCTCGCTACGAGCAGTACTTC.

The chain combines TRBV5-1 with TRBJ1-5; TRBD1 might be the D (6 bases). The CDR3 runs to 13 residues. Trimming took 4 bases from V and 5 from J, leaving 10 bases between them. The germline V gene encodes CDR1 SGHRS and CDR2 YFSETQ. CDR3 coding DNA: TGCGCCAGCAGCAAGGACAGCCATCAGCCCCAGCATTTT. The encoded protein is CASSKDSHQPQHF.

This clonotype was observed at least ten times. This chain connects TRBV10-2 to TRBJ2-2; D ambiguous. Germline values: CDR1 WSHSY, CDR2 SAAADI. V lost 0 bases and J 1 base, leaving 3 bases between the germline ends. The CDR3 extends over 14 amino acids. This CDR3 is CASSESWNTGELFF. As DNA, the CDR3 is TGCGCCAGCAGTGAGTCCTGGAACACCGGGGAGCTGTTTTTT.

The V and J genes are TRBV29-1 and TRBJ2-7, with 7 nucleotides matching TRBD1. CDR1 SQVTM and CDR2 ANQGSEA come from the germline V gene. V shed 5 bases, J shed 2 bases, and the junction held 15 bases outside the gene matches. The CDR3 contains 16 residues. CDR3 coding DNA: TGCAGCGTTCACAGGGGTCCTGGAAACACGCCCTACGAGCAGTACTTC. It specifies CSVHRGPGNTPYEQYF.

This clonotype has a count of ten or more. The rearrangement uses TRBV7-8 and TRBJ1-1; 7 bases fit TRBD1. With 7 bases clipped from V and 1 base from J, the junction kept 6 bases outside the gene matches. This CDR3 has 14 residues. Germline V gene data show CDR1 as SGHVS and CDR2 as FQNEAQ. CDR3 in DNA: TGTGCCAGCATACCGGGACAGCGGAACACTGAAGCTTTCTTT. It codes for CASIPGQRNTEAFF. The full variable domain, completed using reference TRBV7-8 and TRBJ1-1, is GAGVSQSPRYKVAKRGQDVALRCDPISGHVSLFWYQQALGQGPEFLTYFQNEAQLDKSGLPSDRFFAERPEGSVSTLKIQRTQQEDSAVYLCASIPGQRNTEAFFGQGTRLTVV.

The genes are TRBV10-3 and TRBJ2-7; a weak D match, TRBD1 (5 bases). V lost 10 bases and J lost 6, with 22 bases in between. Per germline, CDR1 ENHRY and CDR2 SYGVKD. CDR3 length equals 14 residues. CDR3 sequence reads: CASSSLTASVEQYF. In DNA, the CDR3 is TGTGCCAGCAGCTCCTTGACAGCTTCTGTCGAGCAGTACTTC.

With respect to this clonotype: A read error is possible here, since a much larger clone lies one base away. The chain uses TRBV12-3 or TRBV12-4 and TRBJ1-2; D uncertain. The CDR3 has 15 amino acids. The V end lost 5 bases, the J end lost 4 bases, and 17 bases lay between the germline ends. This CDR3 reads CASSPLGTGPYGYTF. The CDR3 DNA reads as TGTGCCAGCAGTCCCCTAGGCACGGGTCCCTATGGCTACACCTTC.

This clonotype was found many times. The gene calls are TRBV20-1 and TRBJ2-7; D is undetermined. The CDR3 extends over 15 amino acids. Trimming cost V 0 bases and J 3 bases, with 15 bases left between them. Germline values: CDR1 DFQATT, CDR2 SNEGSKA (reference sequence). CDR3 sequence reads: CSARDRSTSLYEQYF. CDR3 DNA sequence: TGCAGTGCTAGAGATCGGAGCACCTCACTCTACGAGCAGTACTTC.

V and J are TRBV10-3 and TRBJ2-7; TRBD2 agrees at 9 bases. The trim removed 10 bases at V and 6 bases at J, leaving 19 bases unmatched. This CDR3 is 16 amino acids long. Germline CDR1 ENHRY, CDR2 SYGVKD. Here the CDR3 reads CASMLEREDRSGEQYF. The CDR3 DNA sequence: TGTGCCAGCATGCTGGAGCGGGAGGACCGGTCGGGCGAGCAGTACTTC.

This clonotype was recorded many times. This chain links TRBV2 with TRBJ1-1, with a possible D match to TRBD1 (5 bases). The V end was cut by 8 bases, the J end by 0 bases, with 10 bases between. The germline V gene encodes CDR1 SNHLY and CDR2 FYNNEI. The CDR3 totals 13 residues. The CDR3 here is CASGGLMNTEAFF. The CDR3 nucleotides read TGTGCCAGCGGGGGACTAATGAACACTGAAGCTTTCTTT.

This clonotype was counted many times. The chain links TRBV2 to TRBJ2-7; D possibly uses TRBD1 or TRBD2 (5 bases each). From germline, CDR1 is SNHLY and CDR2 FYNNEI. The CDR3 totals 14 residues. The V end lost 6 bases, the J end lost 3 bases, and 15 bases lay between the germline ends. The CDR3, as DNA: TGTGCCAGCAGGGACTCAGGTGGGGGCTACGAGCAGTACTTC. Encoded protein: CASRDSGGGYEQYF.

This clonotype was seen ten or more times. The V and J genes are TRBV5-6 and TRBJ2-7; D tentatively fits TRBD1 or TRBD2 (6 bases each). The V gene lost 4 bases and the J gene lost 3 bases, with 11 bases spanning the gap. Germline V gives CDR1 SGHDT, CDR2 YYEEEE. CDR3 length equals 13 residues. CDR3 loop: CASSGGTNYEQYF. The CDR3 region has the DNA TGTGCCAGCAGCGGGGGGACAAACTACGAGCAGTACTTC.

This clonotype was recorded many times. The chain combines TRBV5-1 with TRBJ2-7; 8 nucleotides align to TRBD1. The V and J ends lost 2 bases and 5 bases, in that order; junction bases with no gene match: 0. The CDR3 is made up of 12 amino acids. Germline CDR1 and CDR2: SGHRS and YFSETQ. CDR3 loop: CASSLQGDEQYF. In DNA, the CDR3 is TGCGCCAGCAGCTTACAGGGGGACGAGCAGTACTTC.